A selection of T cell receptor beta chains follows, all from one sample in a study of blood T cell repertoires in COVID-19. Clones were read by immunoSEQ multiplex PCR, and TCRdb kept only the in-frame ones, dropping some. The sample yields 47,000 or so clones, approximately 80% seen once. The sequenced sample was peripheral blood. Receptors originate from a woman between 55 and 75 years old with acute or convalescent COVID-19. The CDR3 runs from the conserved cysteine through the conserved F or W. D genes are given only for firm matches. A row's size may be missing; if present it is once, few, many or a size class.

len: 15
j_gene: TRBJ2-7
v_gene: TRBV5-1
d_gene: TRBD1
abundance: NA
CDR3aa: CASSLVPDRVYEQYF
CDR3nt: TGCGCCAGCAGCTTGGTTCCGGACAGGGTCTACGAGCAGTACTTC

len: 15
j_gene: TRBJ1-1
v_gene: TRBV19
d_gene: TRBD1
abundance: NA
CDR3aa: CASSPGQAALGGAFF
CDR3nt: TGTGCCAGTAGTCCTGGACAGGCCGCCTTAGGAGGGGCTTTCTTT

len: 14
j_gene: TRBJ1-2
v_gene: TRBV3-1/TRBV3-2
d_gene: NA
abundance: NA
CDR3aa: CASSPTGGRGGYTF
CDR3nt: TGTGCCAGCAGCCCGACCGGGGGGCGAGGTGGCTACACCTTC

len: 16
j_gene: TRBJ1-1
v_gene: TRBV18
d_gene: TRBD1
abundance: NA
CDR3aa: CASSLDRVVMNTEAFF
CDR3nt: TGTGCCAGCTCGCTCGACAGGGTCGTTATGAACACTGAAGCTTTCTTT

len: 13
j_gene: TRBJ1-2
v_gene: TRBV24-1
d_gene: TRBD1
abundance: NA
CDR3aa: CATSLGQGYGYTF
CDR3nt: TGTGCCACCAGTCTTGGACAGGGATATGGCTACACCTTC

len: 16
j_gene: TRBJ2-2
v_gene: TRBV7-2
d_gene: TRBD2
abundance: NA
CDR3aa: CASSLEAGGPGGELFF
CDR3nt: TGTGCCAGCAGCTTAGAAGCGGGGGGGCCTGGCGGGGAGCTGTTTTTT

len: 15
j_gene: TRBJ1-2
v_gene: TRBV4-1
d_gene: NA
abundance: NA
CDR3aa: CASSSIVTGNYGYTF
CDR3nt: TGCGCCAGCAGCTCTATCGTCACAGGGAACTATGGCTACACCTTC

len: 16
j_gene: TRBJ1-1
v_gene: TRBV18
d_gene: NA
abundance: NA
CDR3aa: CASSPVQGGGNTEAFF
CDR3nt: TGTGCCAGCTCACCAGTGCAGGGCGGGGGTAACACTGAAGCTTTCTTT

len: 12
j_gene: TRBJ2-1
v_gene: TRBV3-1/TRBV3-2
d_gene: NA
abundance: NA
CDR3aa: CASSQGSGEQFF
CDR3nt: TGTGCCAGCAGCCAAGGTTCAGGAGAGCAGTTCTTC

len: 16
j_gene: TRBJ1-1
v_gene: TRBV5-1
d_gene: TRBD1
abundance: NA
CDR3aa: CASSLGFTGAGTEAFF
CDR3nt: TGCGCCAGCAGCTTAGGCTTTACAGGGGCGGGCACTGAAGCTTTCTTT

len: 13
j_gene: TRBJ1-6
v_gene: TRBV6-5
d_gene: NA
abundance: few
CDR3aa: CASNGATNSPLHF
CDR3nt: TGTGCCAGCAATGGGGCCACTAATTCACCCCTCCACTTT

len: 15
j_gene: TRBJ2-3
v_gene: TRBV4-1
d_gene: TRBD1
abundance: NA
CDR3aa: CASSRRTGPTDTQYF
CDR3nt: TGCGCCAGCAGCCGCCGGACAGGGCCAACAGATACGCAGTATTTT

len: 13
j_gene: TRBJ1-3
v_gene: TRBV2
d_gene: TRBD1
abundance: NA
CDR3aa: CASRQGSGNTIYF
CDR3nt: TGTGCCAGCAGACAGGGGTCGGGAAACACCATATATTTT

len: 18
j_gene: TRBJ2-7
v_gene: TRBV13
d_gene: TRBD2
abundance: NA
CDR3aa: CASSKGTSGNMGSYEQYF
CDR3nt: TGTGCCAGCAGCAAGGGGACTAGCGGAAACATGGGCTCCTACGAGCAGTACTTC

len: 14
j_gene: TRBJ1-5
v_gene: TRBV2
d_gene: TRBD1
abundance: NA
CDR3aa: CASSAGGGPGPQHF
CDR3nt: TGTGCCAGCAGTGCAGGGGGCGGACCAGGGCCCCAGCATTTT

len: 12
j_gene: TRBJ1-2
v_gene: TRBV12-3/TRBV12-4
d_gene: NA
abundance: few
CDR3aa: CASSRGGGGYTF
CDR3nt: TGTGCCAGCAGTAGGGGAGGCGGTGGCTACACCTTC

len: 15
j_gene: TRBJ2-7
v_gene: TRBV28
d_gene: NA
abundance: once
CDR3aa: CASSFRVGPLSEQYF
CDR3nt: TGTGCCAGCAGTTTTCGGGTGGGTCCCCTTTCCGAGCAGTACTTC

len: 12
j_gene: TRBJ1-5
v_gene: TRBV6-2/TRBV6-3
d_gene: NA
abundance: NA
CDR3aa: CASSTGQQPQHF
CDR3nt: TGTGCCAGCAGTACCGGACAACAGCCCCAGCATTTT

len: 14
j_gene: TRBJ1-1
v_gene: TRBV6-5
d_gene: NA
abundance: once
CDR3aa: CASSTQGFRTEAFF
CDR3nt: TGTGCCAGCAGTACCCAGGGCTTTAGGACTGAAGCTTTCTTT

len: 15
j_gene: TRBJ1-5
v_gene: TRBV6-5
d_gene: NA
abundance: NA
CDR3aa: CASRAIGLSNQPQHF
CDR3nt: TGTGCCAGCAGGGCCATCGGGTTGAGCAATCAGCCCCAGCATTTT

len: 13
j_gene: TRBJ2-7
v_gene: TRBV7-2
d_gene: NA
abundance: once
CDR3aa: CASSRIRGGEQYF
CDR3nt: TGTGCCAGCAGCCGGATCAGGGGCGGGGAGCAGTACTTC

len: 16
j_gene: TRBJ2-1
v_gene: TRBV6-6
d_gene: TRBD2
abundance: few
CDR3aa: CASSFEREGRDDEQFF
CDR3nt: TGTGCCAGCAGTTTCGAGCGGGAGGGCCGAGATGATGAGCAGTTCTTC

len: 13
j_gene: TRBJ1-6
v_gene: TRBV19
d_gene: TRBD1
abundance: NA
CDR3aa: CASGQGFNSPLHF
CDR3nt: TGTGCCAGCGGACAGGGGTTTAATTCACCCCTCCACTTT

len: 16
j_gene: TRBJ1-2
v_gene: TRBV7-9
d_gene: TRBD1
abundance: NA
CDR3aa: CASSLAPGQGNYGYTF
CDR3nt: TGTGCCAGCAGCTTAGCACCGGGACAGGGGAACTATGGCTACACCTTC

len: 15
j_gene: TRBJ1-4
v_gene: TRBV4-2
d_gene: NA
abundance: once
CDR3aa: CASSPEVLGYEKLFF
CDR3nt: TGTGCCAGCAGCCCCGAGGTGCTTGGCTACGAAAAACTGTTTTTT

len: 15
j_gene: TRBJ2-3
v_gene: TRBV27
d_gene: TRBD2
abundance: once
CDR3aa: CASSLRLAATDTQYF
CDR3nt: TGTGCCAGCAGTTTAAGACTAGCGGCCACAGATACGCAGTATTTT

len: 15
j_gene: TRBJ2-7
v_gene: TRBV20-1
d_gene: TRBD2
abundance: NA
CDR3aa: CSASLLAGGFNEQYF
CDR3nt: TGCAGTGCTAGTTTACTAGCGGGGGGCTTTAACGAGCAGTACTTC

len: 17
j_gene: TRBJ1-1
v_gene: TRBV19
d_gene: TRBD1
abundance: few
CDR3aa: CASSIVGTGGKNTEAFF
CDR3nt: TGTGCCAGTAGTATAGTTGGGACAGGGGGCAAGAACACTGAAGCTTTCTTT

len: 11
j_gene: TRBJ1-1
v_gene: TRBV2
d_gene: NA
abundance: NA
CDR3aa: CASKRDTEAFF
CDR3nt: TGTGCCAGCAAACGGGACACTGAAGCTTTCTTT

len: 16
j_gene: TRBJ2-1
v_gene: TRBV18
d_gene: TRBD2
abundance: NA
CDR3aa: CASSPSLAGGRNEQFF
CDR3nt: TGTGCCAGCTCACCATCACTAGCGGGAGGGCGAAATGAGCAGTTCTTC

len: 17
j_gene: TRBJ2-3
v_gene: TRBV7-3
d_gene: TRBD2
abundance: NA
CDR3aa: CASSLGLAGISTDTQYF
CDR3nt: TGTGCCAGCAGCTTAGGACTAGCGGGAATTAGCACAGATACGCAGTATTTT

len: 13
j_gene: TRBJ1-5
v_gene: TRBV7-2
d_gene: NA
abundance: once
CDR3aa: CASSIQKNQPQHF
CDR3nt: TGTGCCAGCAGCATACAGAAAAATCAGCCCCAGCATTTT

len: 14
j_gene: TRBJ1-2
v_gene: TRBV28
d_gene: TRBD1
abundance: NA
CDR3aa: CASSLTRQGNGYTF
CDR3nt: TGTGCCAGCAGCTTAACGAGACAGGGGAATGGCTACACCTTC

len: 15
j_gene: TRBJ1-2
v_gene: TRBV5-4
d_gene: NA
abundance: few
CDR3aa: CASSLVRASNYGYTF
CDR3nt: TGTGCCAGCAGCTTGGTCAGGGCCTCTAACTATGGCTACACCTTC

len: 20
j_gene: TRBJ1-3
v_gene: TRBV23-1
d_gene: NA
abundance: NA
CDR3aa: CASSLWLLVCPLPSGNTIYF
CDR3nt: TGCGCCAGCAGTCTTTGGCTCCTGGTTTGTCCCTTACCCTCTGGAAACACCATATATTTT

len: 18
j_gene: TRBJ1-5
v_gene: TRBV30
d_gene: TRBD1
abundance: NA
CDR3aa: CAWGFGTGEVGGNQPQHF
CDR3nt: TGTGCCTGGGGATTTGGGACAGGGGAGGTGGGGGGCAATCAGCCCCAGCATTTT

len: 14
j_gene: TRBJ2-5
v_gene: TRBV5-6
d_gene: TRBD1
abundance: NA
CDR3aa: CASSETGGQETQYF
CDR3nt: TGTGCCAGCAGCGAGACAGGGGGCCAAGAGACCCAGTACTTC

len: 15
j_gene: TRBJ1-2
v_gene: TRBV4-1
d_gene: NA
abundance: NA
CDR3aa: CASSQAQGMDYGYTF
CDR3nt: TGCGCCAGCAGCCAAGCTCAGGGCATGGATTATGGCTACACCTTC